Detailed here is one T cell receptor (beta chain). The antigen remains undetermined. This entry comes from a study of metastatic and nonmetastatic thyroid tumors. As for the study in general: Where malignant and benign thyroid patients were concerned, repertoires were compared across blood and tumor or nodule tissue. Points from the study as a whole: Benign nodules reportedly had significantly lower TCR beta diversity than malignant thyroid tumors in blood and tumor.

Per the original data handling: The study built a papillary thyroid cancer distant-metastasis classifier from CDR3 differences across clinicopathological groups. TCRdb reanalyzed the PCR reads with MiXCR. In this record, the V and J calls reflect TCRdb's handling and not the investigators' own analysis. The sample consists of about 40,000 clones, around 17% of them appearing once. Between the trimmed V and J ends, which lost 5 bases and 4 bases, there was a span of 17 bases. The CDR3 consists of 15 residues. Germline CDR1 is SGHTA and CDR2 is FQGTGA. Patients were all untreated before their thyroid surgery.

V usage is TRBV7-3 and J usage is TRBJ2-5; D is uncertain. The receptor was isolated from a female donor with papillary thyroid cancer or a benign thyroid nodule (not recorded which). Some clones in this sample may be carry-over from other donors' samples. The sequencing input was blood. This chain's CDR3 is CASSPDASTGETQYF. The CDR3 DNA is TGTGCCAGCAGCCCGGACGCCTCGACCGGAGAGACCCAGTACTTC.